These 20 T cell receptor beta chains were all obtained from the same sample, sequenced in a study of T-cell reconstitution after alpha-beta-depleted transplantation in children. A TCRbeta library incorporating unique molecular identifiers was prepared. TCRdb passed the PCR reads through MiXCR, listing each CDR3 protein once. The sample records approximately 70,000 distinct CDR3 sequences, roughly 4.9% being singletons. Here the sequenced sample was PBMCs, mostly from graft donor cells, taken 180 days after TCRalphabeta/CD19-depleted stem cell transplant. These TCRs come from a boy under two years old who had a stem cell transplant for acute myeloid leukemia, so the T cells may come from the graft donor.

This clonotype was seen ten or more times. This sequence joins TRBV5-1 and TRBJ1-1; 7 positions agree with TRBD1. CDR1 and CDR2 from the germline V gene are SGHRS and YFSETQ. With V trimmed by 5 bases and J by 0 bases, 4 bases remained unmatched. The CDR3 spans 14 residues. CDR3 in DNA: TGCGCCAGCAGTAGGGGGACAGTGAACACTGAAGCTTTCTTT. This encodes CASSRGTVNTEAFF.

This clonotype has a count of ten or more. V gene TRBV12-3 or TRBV12-4 combines with J gene TRBJ1-4; a possible D gene is TRBD1 (6 bases). This CDR3 is built from 16 residues. Trimming cost V 8 bases and J 1 base, with 17 bases left between them. This CDR3 is CASGFGGTGTNEKLFF. In DNA form, the CDR3 reads TGTGCCAGCGGCTTTGGGGGCACGGGAACTAATGAAAAACTGTTTTTT.

This clonotype appeared once. The chain couples TRBV5-7 to TRBJ2-7, with unresolved D. TRBV5-7 falls under the ORF class, with uncertain function. The V gene lost 9 bases and the J gene lost 3 bases, with 16 bases spanning the gap. This CDR3 has 13 residues. CDR3 protein: CAMGLAVLYEQYV. The CDR3 nucleotides are TGTGCCATGGGCTTGGCTGTCCTCTACGAGCAGTACGTC.

This clonotype appeared many times. V is TRBV12-3 or TRBV12-4 and J is TRBJ2-3; TRBD2 matches at 13 bases. This CDR3 has 20 residues. The V gene end was trimmed by 3 bases and the J gene end by 4 bases; junction bases not matched to a gene: 16. CDR3 nucleotides: TGTGCCAGCAGTTTCCCGATAGTTCCTTCAACTAGCGGGGGGGCAGATACGCAGTATTTT. This sequence encodes CASSFPIVPSTSGGADTQYF.

This clonotype showed up many times. The chain links TRBV5-4 to TRBJ2-1; D not certain. Germline assignment: CDR1 SGHNT and CDR2 YYREEE (reference sequence). The germline V and J ends were trimmed by 2 bases and 4 bases, with 4 bases remaining between them. This CDR3 spans 12 amino acids. The CDR3 loop is CASSFSYNEQFF. The DNA for the CDR3 is TGTGCCAGCAGCTTCTCTTACAATGAGCAGTTCTTC.

This clonotype was observed a few times. The chain combines TRBV18 with TRBJ2-7; 9 bases agree with TRBD1. The germline V gene has CDR1 KGHSH and CDR2 LQKENI. The CDR3 extends over 13 amino acids. V trimming: 4 bases; J trimming: 6 bases; junction bases outside the gene matches: 4. The CDR3 region has the DNA TGTGCCAGCTCACTTGAACAGGGGGCCGAGCAGTACTTC. This encodes CASSLEQGAEQYF.

This clonotype occurred many times. The chain carries TRBV5-1 and TRBJ2-1; D gene uncertain. Looked up from germline, CDR1 is SGHRS and CDR2 is YFSETQ. The V gene lost 2 bases and the J gene lost 5 bases, with 8 bases spanning the gap. The CDR3 runs 13 residues. The CDR3 bases are TGCGCCAGCAGCTTTGGTGACAACAATGAGCAGTTCTTC. It specifies CASSFGDNNEQFF.

This clonotype was detected ten times or more. The J gene is TRBJ2-7, the V gene TRBV4-3, with D tentatively TRBD2 (6 bases). From germline, CDR1 is LGHNA and CDR2 YSLEER. Deletions cut 3 bases from V and 3 bases from J, with 15 bases between. The CDR3 is 15 residues long. The CDR3 sequence: CASSQDRDSHYEQYF. Written as DNA, the CDR3 is TGCGCCAGCAGCCAGGACCGGGACTCACACTACGAGCAGTACTTC.

This clonotype has a count of ten or more. The rearrangement links TRBV27 to TRBJ1-1; D unclear. The CDR3 contains 13 residues. Trimming left V 2 bases short and J 3 bases short, with 7 bases between. Per the germline V gene, CDR1 is MNHEY and CDR2 is SMNVEV (reference sequence). The CDR3 spells CASSLGTDTEAFF. The DNA for the CDR3 is TGTGCCAGCAGTTTAGGAACGGACACTGAAGCTTTCTTT.

There are many counts of this clonotype. The chain has TRBV7-8 and TRBJ2-3, with D maybe TRBD2 (6 bases). Looked up from germline, CDR1 is SGHVS and CDR2 is FQNEAQ. The CDR3 has 15 amino acids. Trimming cost V 7 bases and J 3 bases, with 17 bases left between them. The CDR3 region is CASTPSGWETDTQYF. For the CDR3, the DNA is TGTGCCAGCACCCCAAGCGGGTGGGAAACAGATACGCAGTATTTT.

This clonotype came up many times. The chain is built from TRBV19 and TRBJ1-5; no clear D gene. The CDR3 runs to 14 residues. CDR1 and CDR2 (germline): LNHDA, SQIVND (reference sequence). Trimming left V 3 bases short and J 5 bases short, with 11 bases between. Written as DNA, the CDR3 is TGTGCCAGTAGTATGGGTGGAACGGATCAGCCCCAGCATTTT. It codes for CASSMGGTDQPQHF.

In its sample, this clonotype was seen many times. The chain is built from TRBV7-6 and TRBJ1-5; D unclear. CDR1 and CDR2 from the germline V gene are SGHVS and FNYEAQ. Trimming took 1 base from V and 2 from J, leaving 9 bases between them. CDR3 size: 15 residues. CDR3 region: CASSLGQARNQPQHF. The CDR3 bases are TGTGCCAGCAGCTTAGGTCAGGCTCGCAATCAGCCCCAGCATTTT.

This clonotype was counted at least ten times. V is TRBV6-5 and J is TRBJ1-3, with unresolved D. Germline CDR1 reads MNHEY; CDR2 reads SVGAGI. V was cut by 6 bases and J by 1 base, with 19 bases left in between. This CDR3 has 17 residues. The CDR3 reads CASSRTLVFSSGNTIYF. Written as DNA, the CDR3 is TGTGCCAGCAGCCGAACCCTGGTCTTTTCTTCTGGAAACACCATATATTTT.

This clonotype was recorded many times. The V call is TRBV11-2, the J call TRBJ1-1, with D possibly TRBD1 on 5 matching bases. This CDR3 has 13 amino acids. The germline V and J ends were trimmed by 10 bases and 3 bases, with 15 bases remaining between them. CDR1 SGHAT and CDR2 FQNNGV come from the germline V gene. CDR3: CATLGGEDTEAFF. CDR3 bases: TGTGCCACCTTAGGAGGGGAGGACACTGAAGCTTTCTTT. The full variable domain, in which reference TRBV11-2 and TRBJ1-1 provide the parts outside the CDR3, is EAGVAQSPRYKIIEKRQSVAFWCNPISGHATLYWYQQILGQGPKLLIQFQNNGVVDDSQLPKDRFSAERLKGVDSTLKIQPAKLEDSAVYLCATLGGEDTEAFFGQGTRLTVV.

This clonotype was detected ten times or more. This chain uses TRBV29-1 with TRBJ1-2; the D gene is possibly TRBD1 (5 bases). CDR3 size: 13 residues. Germline CDR1 SQVTM, CDR2 ANQGSEA. Trimming pared 3 bases from V and 6 bases from J, leaving 14 bases between. Here the CDR3 reads CSVDRVVSNGYTF. The CDR3 DNA reads as TGCAGCGTTGACAGGGTCGTGAGTAATGGCTACACCTTC.

The sample holds many counts of this clonotype. The CDR3 DNA follows: TGTGCCAGCAGCTTAGATATCTCCGGGGAGCTGTTTTTT. This encodes CASSLDISGELFF. The V call is TRBV11-2, the J call TRBJ2-2; the D is unclear. V lost 0 bases and J 6 bases, leaving 5 bases between the germline ends. From germline, CDR1 is SGHAT and CDR2 FQNNGV. The CDR3 loop spans 13 amino acids. The full variable domain, in which reference TRBV11-2 and TRBJ2-2 provide the parts outside the CDR3, is EAGVAQSPRYKIIEKRQSVAFWCNPISGHATLYWYQQILGQGPKLLIQFQNNGVVDDSQLPKDRFSAERLKGVDSTLKIQPAKLEDSAVYLCASSLDISGELFFGEGSRLTVL.

This clonotype was detected many times. This chain connects TRBV20-1 to TRBJ1-6; no firm D call. This CDR3 has 14 residues. Between the trimmed V and J ends, which lost 1 base and 3 bases, there was a span of 7 bases. Germline V gene sequence: CDR1 DFQATT, CDR2 SNEGSKA (reference sequence). CDR3 sequence: CSARGDRYNSPLHF. CDR3 nucleotide sequence: TGCAGTGCTAGAGGGGATCGCTATAATTCACCCCTCCACTTT.

This clonotype came up many times. The rearrangement links TRBV20-1 to TRBJ2-2, with D uncertain. Germline V gene lookup returns CDR1 DFQATT and CDR2 SNEGSKA (reference sequence). The CDR3 is 13 residues long. Trimming took off 6 bases at V and 5 bases at J, with 13 bases between the two ends. The CDR3 DNA follows: TGCAGTGCCGAGGCTGCGGAAACCGGGGAGCTGTTTTTT. This codes for CSAEAAETGELFF.

At least ten counts were recorded for this clonotype. The chain links TRBV7-2 to TRBJ2-3; 7 nucleotides match TRBD1. V was clipped by 4 bases and J by 2 bases; unmatched bases: 6. The CDR3 loop spans 15 amino acids. Germline V lookup: CDR1 SGHTA, CDR2 FQGNSA. The DNA for the CDR3 is TGTGCCAGCAGCTCCGGGACAGTACACACAGATACGCAGTATTTT. As protein: CASSSGTVHTDTQYF.

This clonotype was recorded once. This rearrangement joins TRBV3-1 to TRBJ2-5; either TRBD1 or TRBD2 may fit D (5 bases each). V lost 1 base to trimming and J lost 5 bases, with 5 bases between them. Germline loops: CDR1 LGHDT, CDR2 YNNKEL (reference sequence). This CDR3 region has 12 residues. This CDR3 reads CASSQGGETQYF. The CDR3 DNA is TGTGCCAGCAGCCAAGGGGGGGAGACCCAGTACTTC.